This entry describes one T cell receptor (beta chain). These data belong to a study of shared clonotypes between healthy human individuals. Healthy adults negative for HIV, lacking recent acute infections or vaccinations, served as donors. Authors' processing steps: ImmunoSEQ yielded junction-only sequences lacking quality scores, so filtering differed. Sequencing was performed with immunoSEQ multiplex PCR; in TCRdb, only in-frame clones are kept and a portion is missing. For V, J and clone size, that table is used; D and trimming come from the DNA. This table holds 2 million to 2.5 million clones, approximately 96% found once. The CDR3 contains 15 residues. V lost 5 bases to trimming and J lost 5 bases; unmatched junction nucleotides: 6. Germline loops: CDR1 SEHNR, CDR2 FQNEAQ (reference sequence).

This clonotype was sampled from a man aged 18 to 29 in good health. The sequenced material came from naive CD4+ T cells sorted from blood. The subset: CD45RA+ positively selected. V and J are TRBV7-9 and TRBJ2-1, with 10 bases lining up with TRBD2. CDR3 DNA sequence: TGTGCCAGCAGCCTCCTAGCGGGGGCCAACAATGAGCAGTTCTTC. Translating it yields CASSLLAGANNEQFF.